Following are 23 T cell receptor beta chains from one sample sequenced in a study of blood T cell repertoires in COVID-19. Data came from immunoSEQ multiplex PCR; TCRdb stores just in-frame clones and leaves some out. This table has 240,000 or so clones, approximately 90% appearing once. The specimen sequenced was PBMCs or T cells enriched from blood (not recorded which). The receptors originated from a man aged 50-59 years who had been exposed to COVID-19.

The chain is built from TRBV29-1 and TRBJ2-1; TRBD1 might be the D (5 bases). CDR3 length: 14 residues. Germline V gives CDR1 SQVTM, CDR2 ANQGSEA. Trimming left V 7 bases short and J 7 bases short, with 20 bases between. In DNA, the CDR3 is TGCAGCGCCGAGAGGCAGGGCCTAAGAAATGAGCAGTTCTTC. Its protein is CSAERQGLRNEQFF.

The chain recombines TRBV6-5 with TRBJ2-1, with 8 bases matching TRBD2. The CDR3 extends over 15 amino acids. Germline V lookup: CDR1 MNHEY, CDR2 SVGAGI. With V trimmed by 4 bases and J by 4 bases, 6 bases remained unmatched. The CDR3 DNA sequence: TGTGCCAGCAGTTTGAGCGGGGGAGGTTACAATGAGCAGTTCTTC. Translation gives CASSLSGGGYNEQFF.

The chain carries TRBV1 and TRBJ2-4; the tabulated D call, TRBD2, remains unverified against the DNA. TRBV1 is noted as a pseudogene. CDR3 length equals 17 residues. CDR3 DNA: TGCACCAGCAGCCTGGGAGTAGCGGGGGCTACCAAAAACATTCAGTACTTC. This sequence encodes CTSSLGVAGATKNIQYF.

The J gene is TRBJ1-3, the V gene TRBV4-2; D is perhaps TRBD1 (5 bases). V lost 0 bases and J 1 base, leaving 13 bases between the germline ends. Germline V gives CDR1 LGHNA, CDR2 YNFKEQ. This CDR3 has 17 residues. The CDR3 DNA reads TGTGCCAGCAGCCAAGATTTGGGGGGAAGGTCTGGAAACACCATATATTTT. This encodes CASSQDLGGRSGNTIYF.

This clone was observed a single time. The genes are TRBV5-4 and TRBJ1-5, with TRBD1 matching 8 bases. V lost 4 bases to trimming and J lost 5 bases; unmatched junction nucleotides: 2. Germline-derived CDR1 and CDR2 are SGHNT and YYREEE (reference sequence). The CDR3 length is 13 residues. The CDR3, as DNA: TGTGCCAGCAGCCCGGACAGGGATCAGCCCCAGCATTTT. It encodes CASSPDRDQPQHF. Full variable domain (rest looked up from reference TRBV5-4 and TRBJ1-5): ETGVTQSPTHLIKTRGQQVTLRCSSQSGHNTVSWYQQALGQGPQFIFQYYREEENGRGNFPPRFSGLQFPNYSSELNVNALELDDSALYLCASSPDRDQPQHFGDGTRLSIL.

About this clone: The identical CDR3 is also encoded by other nucleotide sequences in the sample. The gene calls are TRBV5-4 and TRBJ2-7; 7 bases match TRBD1. Germline assignment: CDR1 SGHNT and CDR2 YYREEE (reference sequence). The trim removed 4 bases at V and 4 bases at J, leaving 2 bases unmatched. This CDR3 contains 12 residues. The CDR3 DNA sequence: TGTGCCAGCAGCCGGGACAGTTACGAGCAGTACGTC. Translated: CASSRDSYEQYV.

The V gene is TRBV9, the J gene TRBJ2-7, with TRBD2 matching over 8 bases. From germline, CDR1 is SGDLS and CDR2 YYNGEE. This CDR3 comprises 16 residues. Unmatched junction bases numbered 9, after V lost 3 bases and J lost 1 base. CDR3 sequence: CASSDGSGGLSYEQYF. In DNA, the CDR3 is TGTGCCAGCAGCGATGGGTCGGGGGGGCTGTCCTACGAGCAGTACTTC.

The chain joins TRBV9 to TRBJ2-2, with TRBD1 identical over 7 bases. The CDR3 has 16 residues. The ends lost 4 bases at V and 0 bases at J; junction bases unmatched: 6. Germline CDR1 is SGDLS and CDR2 is YYNGEE. The CDR3, as DNA: TGTGCCAGCAGCCTAGGTCAGGGGGCGAACACCGGGGAGCTGTTTTTT. It encodes CASSLGQGANTGELFF.

V gene TRBV2 combines with J gene TRBJ2-7; possible D gene TRBD1, 5 bases. This CDR3 spans 15 amino acids. Per the germline V gene, CDR1 is SNHLY and CDR2 is FYNNEI. Trimming cost V 9 bases and J 6 bases, with 24 bases left between them. CDR3 sequence: CASRPGRLVRGEQYF. In nucleotides, the CDR3 is TGTGCCAGTCGACCGGGCCGTCTTGTTAGGGGCGAGCAGTACTTC.

The chain couples TRBV2 to TRBJ2-3; D might be TRBD2 (6 bases). The length of the CDR3 is 15 residues. The germline V gene encodes CDR1 SNHLY and CDR2 FYNNEI. The V and J ends lost 4 bases and 5 bases respectively, with 16 bases between them. CDR3 sequence (DNA): TGTGCCAGCAGTGTTAGGAGGGCTGCCGGAGATACGCAGTATTTT. Translation: CASSVRRAAGDTQYF.

The rearrangement uses TRBV7-2 and TRBJ1-1, with D possibly being TRBD1 (5 bases). Germline CDR1 is SGHTA and CDR2 is FQGNSA. This CDR3 has 14 residues. V lost 4 bases, J lost 3 bases, and 12 bases lay in between. DNA for the CDR3: TGTGCCAGCAGCTCTACTTCGGGGGACACTGAAGCTTTCTTT. Encoded protein: CASSSTSGDTEAFF.

The gene calls are TRBV5-1 and TRBJ2-5; D unclear. CDR1 is SGHRS and CDR2 is YFSETQ in the germline V gene. The CDR3 is made up of 13 amino acids. V shed 3 bases and J shed 1 base, with 7 bases lying between them. This CDR3 reads CASSYQSQETQYF. For the CDR3, the DNA is TGCGCCAGCAGCTACCAGTCCCAAGAGACCCAGTACTTC.

The gene calls are TRBV9 and TRBJ2-3, with a weak D call TRBD2 (6 bases). V lost 4 bases, J lost 1 base, and 16 bases lay in between. Germline CDR1 SGDLS, CDR2 YYNGEE. This CDR3 spans 16 amino acids. CDR3 sequence reads: CASSPRGAGRTDTQYF. Here the CDR3 DNA reads TGTGCCAGCAGCCCTCGTGGGGCGGGGCGCACAGATACGCAGTATTTT.

The genes are TRBV5-1 and TRBJ2-1, with D possibly matching TRBD1 (7 bases). Germline values: CDR1 SGHRS, CDR2 YFSETQ. The CDR3 consists of 15 residues. V lost 0 bases to trimming and J lost 8 bases, with 15 bases between them. CDR3 loop: CASSLEGRGVDEQFF. The CDR3 DNA reads as TGCGCCAGCAGCTTGGAGGGCAGGGGGGTCGATGAGCAGTTCTTC.

V is TRBV5-1 and J is TRBJ2-1, with TRBD2 identical over 9 bases. The CDR3 sequence is 17 residues long. The V gene's germline CDR1 is SGHRS and CDR2 YFSETQ. The V segment lost 2 bases and the J segment 8 bases; nucleotides outside the gene matches: 14. The CDR3 region is CASSLATGTSRKDEQFF. The CDR3 DNA reads as TGCGCCAGCAGCTTAGCAACCGGGACTAGCCGAAAGGATGAGCAGTTCTTC.

This rearrangement joins TRBV24-1 to TRBJ2-3; 9 bases are a match to TRBD1. Germline V gene lookup returns CDR1 KGHDR and CDR2 SFDVKD. V trimming: 3 bases; J trimming: 5 bases; junction bases outside the gene matches: 5. The CDR3 loop spans 15 amino acids. CDR3 loop: CATSDRGQGKDTQYF. The DNA for the CDR3 is TGTGCCACCAGTGATAGGGGACAGGGAAAAGATACGCAGTATTTT.

This rearrangement joins TRBV21-1 to TRBJ2-5; TRBD2, as called in the table, went unchecked against the DNA. TRBV21-1 is designated a pseudogene. CDR3 size: 14 residues. This chain's CDR3 is CASSSGRAKETQYF. CDR3 coding DNA: TGTGCCAGCAGCAGCGGGAGGGCCAAGGAGACCCAGTACTTC.

The CDR3 protein is CASSSPDSLNEKLFF. CDR3 nucleotides: TGTGCCAGCAGCTCCCCGGACAGCCTTAATGAAAAACTGTTTTTT. This sequence joins TRBV7-9 and TRBJ1-4; D possibly corresponds to TRBD1 (6 bases). Germline values: CDR1 SEHNR, CDR2 FQNEAQ (reference sequence). The CDR3 has 15 amino acids. Trimming removed 4 bases from V and 4 bases from J, with 13 bases in between.

J is TRBJ1-4 and V is TRBV6-1; no clear D gene. The ends were cut back, 3 bases at V and 8 bases at J, with 16 bases in the middle. Germline CDR1 reads MNHNS; CDR2 reads SASEGT. The CDR3 has 15 residues. The DNA for the CDR3 is TGTGCCAGCAGTGACGGGATTCGAGCAGGAGAAAAACTGTTTTTT. Translated, it gives CASSDGIRAGEKLFF.

The chain carries TRBV18 and TRBJ2-2, with a tentative D call TRBD1 (6 bases). The CDR3 extends over 16 amino acids. CDR1 is KGHSH and CDR2 is LQKENI in the germline V gene. V dropped 2 bases and J dropped 6 bases, with 16 bases sitting between them. CDR3 DNA: TGTGCCAGCTCACCATCCGCGAACAGGGCCGCCGGGGAGCTGTTTTTT. This sequence encodes CASSPSANRAAGELFF.

This clone was recorded a few times. This CDR3 is CASSPPGQGTPGELFF. The DNA for the CDR3 is TGTGCCAGCTCTCCTCCGGGACAGGGAACCCCCGGGGAGCTGTTTTTT. The J gene is TRBJ2-2, the V gene TRBV18; 9 bases agree with TRBD1. V lost 6 bases to trimming and J lost 6 bases; unmatched junction nucleotides: 11. CDR1 is KGHSH and CDR2 is LQKENI in the germline V gene. CDR3 length: 16 amino acids.

This clone was counted a few times. The CDR3 bases are TGTGCCTGGAGCGGGACAACCAGCTCCTATAATTCACCCCTCCACTTT. Its translation: CAWSGTTSSYNSPLHF. The rearrangement uses TRBV30 and TRBJ1-6; tentatively, D is TRBD1 (6 bases). The CDR3 has 16 amino acids. V lost 3 bases and J 0 bases, leaving 12 bases between the germline ends. The germline gives CDR1 GTSNPN, CDR2 SVGIG (reference sequence). Filled out from reference TRBV30 and TRBJ1-6, the complete variable domain reads SQTIHQWPATLVQPVGSPLSLECTVEGTSNPNLYWYRQAAGRGLQLLFYSVGIGQISSEVPQNLSASRPQDRQFILSSKKLLLSDSGFYLCAWSGTTSSYNSPLHFGNGTRLTVT.

The chain is built from TRBV12-3 or TRBV12-4 and TRBJ2-7; D might be TRBD2 (5 bases). This CDR3 contains 12 residues. Trimming removed 5 bases at V and 6 bases at J, with 11 bases between. The DNA for the CDR3 is TGTGCCAGCAGTAGGGCAGGAGGCGAGCAGTACGTC. It is translated as CASSRAGGEQYV.